The 4 T cell receptor beta chains below all came from one sample that was sequenced in a study of CD8+ T cells in alopecia areata. cDNA serving as the sequencing template came from extracted, reverse transcribed RNA. Using immunoSEQ multiplex PCR, the repertoire was profiled, and TCRdb retains in-frame clones only, with some absent. The profile shows 250,000 or so clones, roughly two thirds of them singletons. The specimen comprised CD4+ T cells sorted from blood, sampled at week 0. The origin of the receptors is a human donor with alopecia areata.

The chain joins TRBV7-9 to TRBJ2-2; 9 bases are shared with TRBD2. The CDR3 consists of 16 residues. The V gene end was trimmed by 2 bases and the J gene end by 4 bases; junction bases not matched to a gene: 5. Germline V gene sequence: CDR1 SEHNR, CDR2 FQNEAQ (reference sequence). CDR3 region: CASSLRLAGPTGELFF. DNA for the CDR3: TGTGCCAGCAGCTTACGGCTAGCGGGGCCCACCGGGGAGCTGTTTTTT.

This chain uses TRBV13 with TRBJ1-2; 7 positions match TRBD1. The CDR3 is 15 amino acids. V trimming: 5 bases; J trimming: 8 bases; junction bases outside the gene matches: 14. The germline V gene has CDR1 PRHDT and CDR2 FYEKMQ (reference sequence). CDR3 loop: CASSRGIDRDLGYTF. CDR3 nucleotides: TGTGCCAGCAGCCGCGGAATAGACAGGGATTTGGGCTACACCTTC.

The table lists this clone with a few counts. The chain employs TRBV27 and TRBJ2-1, with 10 bases fitting TRBD2. Germline CDR1 reads MNHEY; CDR2 reads SMNVEV (reference sequence). Germline trimming cut 2 bases from V and 3 bases from J; bases unmatched to any gene: 1. CDR3 size: 15 residues. DNA for the CDR3: TGTGCCAGCAGTTTAAGACTAGCGGGCTACAATGAGCAGTTCTTC. It is translated as CASSLRLAGYNEQFF.

The chain joins TRBV5-5 to TRBJ2-5, with a weak D call TRBD2 (6 bases). Germline V gene sequence: CDR1 SGHKS, CDR2 YYEKEE (reference sequence). Trimming cost V 4 bases and J 5 bases, with 15 bases left between them. The CDR3 sequence is 14 residues long. The CDR3 DNA is TGTGCCAGCAGCGCTCGGACGGCGGGGGAGACCCAGTACTTC. Amino acid sequence: CASSARTAGETQYF.